The rows below give T cell receptor beta chains drawn from one sample of a study of blood T cell repertoires in COVID-19. Profiling relied on immunoSEQ multiplex PCR, and the TCRdb table lists in-frame clones only, not all of them. The data show roughly 330,000 clones, under 90% seen once. Sample: PBMCs or T cells enriched from blood (not recorded which). These receptor sequences come from a woman between 18 and 29 years old who had recovered from COVID-19. Both conserved end residues are part of each CDR3. Each record gives: V gene, clone size, D gene, J gene, CDR3 DNA, CDR3 protein. A D gene is named only where the DNA matches it firmly. Clone size, where shown, is once, few, many, or a class for clones that have expanded.

TRBV11-2	few	TRBD1	TRBJ1-5	TGTGCCAGCAGCTGGACAGGGGGCAATCAGCCCCAGCATTTT	CASSWTGGNQPQHF
TRBV7-9	few	-	TRBJ1-6	TGTGCCAGCAGCTTAGTACAGGGTTGGTCACCCCTCCACTTT	CASSLVQGWSPLHF
TRBV2	once	-	TRBJ1-1	TGTGCCAGGGACCCAGGGGAGACTGAAGCTTTCTTT	CARDPGETEAFF
TRBV7-3	-	TRBD1	TRBJ2-1	TGTGCCAGCAGCTCCCAGGGGGTTGAGCAGTTCTTC	CASSSQGVEQFF
TRBV7-6	-	-	TRBJ2-1	TGTGCCAGCAGCTTAGTTCACTCGAGCTCCTACAATGAGCAGTTCTTC	CASSLVHSSSYNEQFF
TRBV3-1/TRBV3-2	-	-	TRBJ1-5	TGTGCCAGCAGCCAAGAAGTACGGGGTCAGCCCCAGCATTTT	CASSQEVRGQPQHF
TRBV5-1	-	TRBD2	TRBJ2-3	TGCGCCAGCAGCTTGTTCGGGACTAGCGGGAGAGATACGCAGTATTTT	CASSLFGTSGRDTQYF
TRBV3-1/TRBV3-2	once	-	TRBJ2-7	TGTGCCAGCAGGGCGGGCGCTGGCTACGAGCAGTACTTC	CASRAGAGYEQYF
TRBV27	-	TRBD1	TRBJ1-3	TGTGCCAGCAGTCAAGGGACAGGGTCTGGAAACACCATATATTTT	CASSQGTGSGNTIYF
TRBV24-1	-	TRBD2	TRBJ2-2	TGTGCCACCAGTGATTTAAGCCGGGCTAGCGGGACGACGACCGGGGAGCTGTTTTTT	CATSDLSRASGTTTGELFF
TRBV5-1	-	TRBD1	TRBJ1-1	TGCGCCAGCAGCCCCGGACAGGTTAACACTGAAGCTTTCTTT	CASSPGQVNTEAFF
TRBV30	-	-	TRBJ2-3	TGTGCCTGGAGCCAATTCGACAGGCCAGATATAATGACGCAGTATTTT	CAWSQFDRPDIMTQYF
TRBV28	-	TRBD2	TRBJ2-2	TGTGCCAGCACCCGCGGGGGTGGGGAGCTGTTTTTT	CASTRGGGELFF
TRBV29-1	-	TRBD1	TRBJ2-7	TGCAGCGTTCCCGCGGACAGGGAAGATCCCTACGAGCAGTACTTC	CSVPADREDPYEQYF
TRBV10-3	-	TRBD1	TRBJ1-6	TGTGCCATCAGTGATCGACAGGGAGGTTCACCCCTCCACTTT	CAISDRQGGSPLHF
TRBV5-1	-	TRBD1	TRBJ1-2	TGCGCCAGCAGCTGGTGGACAGGGCCGGAGAGTGGCTACACCTTC	CASSWWTGPESGYTF
TRBV15	-	TRBD1	TRBJ1-2	TGTGCCACCAGCAGCCCCCACGGACAGGGTCAATATGGCTACACCTTC	CATSSPHGQGQYGYTF
TRBV7-8	once	-	TRBJ1-4	TGTGCCAGCAGCTCCTCACAAGCAACTAATGAAAAACTGTTTTTT	CASSSSQATNEKLFF
TRBV18	once	TRBD2	TRBJ2-5	TGTGCCAGCTCACCAAGCGGGGGGAACCAAGAGACCCAGTACTTC	CASSPSGGNQETQYF
TRBV2	-	TRBD1	TRBJ1-2	TGTGCCAGCAGTGTCGGACAGGTGGCATTAAGGTACACCTTC	CASSVGQVALRYTF
TRBV18	-	-	TRBJ1-1	TGTGCCAGCTCACCTAGTCGGTTAACAGGGTTGAACACTGAAGCTTTCTTT	CASSPSRLTGLNTEAFF
TRBV6-2/TRBV6-3	-	-	TRBJ2-5	TGTGCCAGCAGTTACTCGAGCAGCGACCAAGAGACCCAGTACTTC	CASSYSSSDQETQYF
TRBV24-1	once	-	TRBJ2-1	TGTGCCACCAGTGATTTGGCGGGGTCCAATGAGCAGTTCTTC	CATSDLAGSNEQFF
TRBV28	once	TRBD1	TRBJ1-1	TGTGCCAGCAGTTCCGCGGGACAGGGGACGAACACTGAAGCTTTCTTT	CASSSAGQGTNTEAFF
TRBV18	-	-	TRBJ1-1	TGTGCCAGCTCACCTATCCAGGTGAACACTGAAGCTTTCTTT	CASSPIQVNTEAFF
TRBV18	-	TRBD1	TRBJ1-2	TGTGCCAGCTCACCGGCCTCGAGGACAGGGGGCCATGGCTACACCTTC	CASSPASRTGGHGYTF
TRBV6-5	once	-	TRBJ2-7	TGTGCCAGCAGTCCCCTTCCACTAGACATCTACGAGCAGTACTTC	CASSPLPLDIYEQYF
TRBV4-1	-	TRBD1	TRBJ2-2	TGCGCCAGCAGCCAACCTCGACAGGGAACGGACGGGGAGCTGTTTTTT	CASSQPRQGTDGELFF
TRBV5-1	-	-	TRBJ1-1	TGCGCCAGCAGCTCCAGCGGGGCCCTGAACACTGAAGCTTTCTTT	CASSSSGALNTEAFF
TRBV12-3/TRBV12-4	-	TRBD1	TRBJ1-6	TGTGCCAGCAGTGACAGGGGTGGTTCACCCCTCCACTTT	CASSDRGGSPLHF
TRBV7-2	-	-	TRBJ1-1	TGTGCCAGCAGCGCACTTGGGGGGTTTAACACTGAAGCTTTCTTT	CASSALGGFNTEAFF
TRBV27	-	-	TRBJ2-7	TGTGCCAGCACCCTAGGGGGGGGTTCCCCCTACGAGCAGTACTTC	CASTLGGGSPYEQYF
TRBV28	once	-	TRBJ1-3	TGTGCCAGCAGTTTAGGAGTCTCTGGAAACACCATATATTTT	CASSLGVSGNTIYF
TRBV15	-	-	TRBJ1-2	TGTGCCACCAGCAGTTCAGGGGATGGCTACACCTTC	CATSSSGDGYTF
TRBV5-4	-	-	TRBJ2-7	TGTGCCAGCAGCTGGCCACAACAACCCTCGGAGCAGTACTTC	CASSWPQQPSEQYF
TRBV9	-	TRBD2	TRBJ2-1	TGTGCCAGCAGCGCTAGCGGGAGGGCCTACAATGAGCAGTTCTTC	CASSASGRAYNEQFF
TRBV18	-	-	TRBJ1-5	TGTGCCAGCTCACCAATCGACCAGGGTTTTTATCAGCCCCAGCATTTT	CASSPIDQGFYQPQHF
TRBV7-5	-	-	TRBJ1-4	TGTGCCAGAAGCGCCTCAGGGTATTACGAAAAACTGTTTTTT	CARSASGYYEKLFF
TRBV28	once	-	TRBJ1-5	TGTGCCAGCAGTCTTAGAGTGAGCAATCAGCCCCAGCATTTT	CASSLRVSNQPQHF
TRBV12-3/TRBV12-4	-	-	TRBJ2-2	TGTGCCAGCATCGGGAACACCGGGGAGCTGTTTTTT	CASIGNTGELFF
TRBV2	-	TRBD1	TRBJ1-1	TGTGCCAGCGTGAGGACAGGTGTCGGGAACACTGAAGCTTTCTTT	CASVRTGVGNTEAFF
TRBV5-5	-	-	TRBJ1-4	TGTGCCAGCAGCTTGGGGGCAGGGTGGGAAAAACTGTTTTTT	CASSLGAGWEKLFF